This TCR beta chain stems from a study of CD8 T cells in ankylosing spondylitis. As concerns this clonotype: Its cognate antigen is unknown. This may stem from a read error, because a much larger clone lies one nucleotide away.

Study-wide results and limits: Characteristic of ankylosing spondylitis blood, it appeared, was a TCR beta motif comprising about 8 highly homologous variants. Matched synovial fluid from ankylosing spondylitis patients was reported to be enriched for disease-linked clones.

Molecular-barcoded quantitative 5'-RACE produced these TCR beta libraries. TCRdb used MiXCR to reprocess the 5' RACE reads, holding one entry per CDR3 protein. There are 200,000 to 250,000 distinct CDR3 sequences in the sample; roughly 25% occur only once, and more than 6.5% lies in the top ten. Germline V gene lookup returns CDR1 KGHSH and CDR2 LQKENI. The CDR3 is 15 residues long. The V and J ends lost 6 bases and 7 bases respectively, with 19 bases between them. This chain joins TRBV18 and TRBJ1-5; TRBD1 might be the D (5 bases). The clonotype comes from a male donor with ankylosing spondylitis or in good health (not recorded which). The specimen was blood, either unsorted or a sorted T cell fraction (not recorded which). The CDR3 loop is CASSQLRRGEQPQHF. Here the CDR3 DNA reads TGTGCCAGCTCTCAGCTCAGGAGGGGTGAACAGCCCCAGCATTTT.